This record looks at one TCR beta chain sequence and its context. V dropped 0 bases and J dropped 7 bases, with 15 bases sitting between them. The germline CDR1 and CDR2 sequences are DFQATT and SNEGSKA (reference sequence). The CDR3 length is 14 residues. This sample is part of a study of blood T cells in healthy people across ages. PCR was performed a second time for about 7 to 12 cycles using a sample-barcoded 5' primer and a J-beta primer mix. TCRdb re-called the 5' RACE reads through MiXCR, storing one row per CDR3 protein. The sample records about 800,000 distinct CDR3 sequences, roughly 50% being singletons.

This TCR derives from a man aged 25-40 years in good health. Sequencing was performed on blood. The chain couples TRBV20-1 to TRBJ1-2, with D maybe TRBD1 (5 bases). The CDR3 DNA reads as TGCAGTGCTAGAGATGTTAGGGGCGCGACTGGCTACACCTTC. This gives the protein CSARDVRGATGYTF.